This record looks at one TCR beta chain sequence and its context. Its target is not known. This sample was taken from a study of T cell responses to AZD1222 COVID-19 vaccine. This CDR3 spans 19 amino acids. Germline CDR1 and CDR2: MGHRA and YSYEKL. Trimming took 0 bases from V and 0 from J; bases not matched to a gene: 8. The study's findings and limits: The study identified only a handful of AZD1222 recipients as seropositive at baseline. The donor group comprised mostly white British people and more females; the analysis possibly underestimated clonal diversity.

Using immunoSEQ multiplex PCR, the repertoire was profiled, and TCRdb retains in-frame clones only, with some absent. The sample contains over 100,000 clones, more than 75% of which appear only once. The receptor comes from an adult in good health. The material sequenced was peripheral blood, taken on day 0 of AZD1222 vaccination. V is TRBV4-1 and J is TRBJ1-6; TRBD1 aligns across 7 bases. The DNA for the CDR3 is TGCGCCAGCAGCCAAGAAGGGGGACAGCGGTTCTCCTATAATTCACCCCTCCACTTT. This codes for CASSQEGGQRFSYNSPLHF.